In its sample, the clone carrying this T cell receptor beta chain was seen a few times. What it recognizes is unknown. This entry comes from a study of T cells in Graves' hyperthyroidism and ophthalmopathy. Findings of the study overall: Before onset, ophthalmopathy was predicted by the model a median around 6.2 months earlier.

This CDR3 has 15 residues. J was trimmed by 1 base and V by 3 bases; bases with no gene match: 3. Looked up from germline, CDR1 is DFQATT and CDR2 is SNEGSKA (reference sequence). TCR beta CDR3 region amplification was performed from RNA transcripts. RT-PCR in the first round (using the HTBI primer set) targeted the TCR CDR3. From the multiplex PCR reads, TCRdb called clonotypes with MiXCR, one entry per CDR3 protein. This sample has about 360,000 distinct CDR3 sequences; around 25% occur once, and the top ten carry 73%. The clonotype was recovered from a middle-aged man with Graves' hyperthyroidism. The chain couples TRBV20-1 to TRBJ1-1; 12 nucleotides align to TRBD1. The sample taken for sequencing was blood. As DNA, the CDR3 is TGCAGTGCTAGGGGGGGACAGGGGGCGAACACTGAAGCTTTCTTT. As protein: CSARGGQGANTEAFF.